The clone carrying this T cell receptor (beta chain) was seen repeatedly, ten times or more. The antigen is undetermined. CDR3 length: 14 residues. V was pared by 0 bases and J by 4 bases, with 6 bases of the junction left unmatched. Germline CDR1 is DFQATT and CDR2 is SNEGSKA (reference sequence). Axillary draining lymph nodes of breast cancer patients supplied the node samples. This entry is derived from a study of breast tumors, draining lymph nodes, adjacent tissues. Study observations and caveats: Luminal-like breast cancer showed significantly greater tumor-nontumor repertoire similarity than basal-like breast cancer did. Tumor TCR diversity was below lymph nodes but above nontumor tissue. Data only fit, rather than demonstrated, lymph node origin of most tumor T cells. The data were judged consistent with most tumor T cells coming from lymph node and expanding in tumor.

TCRdb re-called the multiplex PCR reads with MiXCR, one entry per CDR3 protein. Altogether a few hundred thousand distinct CDR3 sequences are present, around 35% being singletons, with the ten largest covering roughly 3.5%. Specimen: axillary lymph node tissue. The chain has TRBV20-1 and TRBJ2-7, with TRBD1 identical over 7 bases. The TCR was taken from a female donor with breast cancer. Some clones in this sample may be carry-over from other donors' samples. The CDR3 nucleotides read TGCAGTGCTAGAGATAAGGGGGCAAGATACGAGCAGTACTTC. The encoded protein is CSARDKGARYEQYF.